The subject of this entry is one T cell receptor (beta chain). Trimming shortened V by 6 bases and J by 6 bases, and 8 bases separated the two germline ends. This CDR3 is built from 12 residues. Germline-derived CDR1 and CDR2 are MNHEY and SMNVEV (reference sequence). This specimen belongs to a study of PD-L1 blockade in urothelial cancer. Study-level information: Treatment start was followed by blood analysis at 3 weeks (second dose) and again at 6 weeks.

Sequenced by immunoSEQ multiplex PCR; TCRdb stores in-frame clones only, minus some. The table shows 50,000 to 60,000 clones, with roughly 84% occurring only once. Sequencing was performed on PBMCs, taken around atezolizumab (anti-PD-L1) treatment. The V gene is TRBV27, the J gene TRBJ2-2; D possibly corresponds to TRBD2 (5 bases). This TCR came from a man between 45 and 60 years old with urothelial cancer. The DNA of the CDR3 is TGTGCCAGCAGACTAGGAGCCGGGGAGCTGTTTTTT. Protein sequence: CASRLGAGELFF.